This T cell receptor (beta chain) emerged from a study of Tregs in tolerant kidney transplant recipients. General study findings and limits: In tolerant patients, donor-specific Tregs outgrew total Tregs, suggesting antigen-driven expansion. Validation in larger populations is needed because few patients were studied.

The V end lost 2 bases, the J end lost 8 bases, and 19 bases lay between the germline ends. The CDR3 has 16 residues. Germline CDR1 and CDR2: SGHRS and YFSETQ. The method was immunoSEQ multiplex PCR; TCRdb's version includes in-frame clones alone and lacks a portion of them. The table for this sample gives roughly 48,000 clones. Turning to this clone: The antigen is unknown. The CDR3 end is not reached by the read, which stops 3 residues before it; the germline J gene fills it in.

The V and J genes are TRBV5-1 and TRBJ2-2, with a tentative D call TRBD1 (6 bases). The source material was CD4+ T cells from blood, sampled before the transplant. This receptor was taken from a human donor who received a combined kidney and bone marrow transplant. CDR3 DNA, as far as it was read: TGCGCCAGCAGCTTCGGGGTTGTTGGGACAACAGGGGAG. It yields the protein CASSFGVVGTTGE. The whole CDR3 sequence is CASSFGVVGTTGELFF.